The T cell receptor beta chain described here comes from a study of patients and donors after allogeneic stem cell transplantation. From the RT-PCR reads, TCRdb called clonotypes with MiXCR, one entry per CDR3 protein. The table lists 200,000 to 250,000 distinct CDR3 sequences, roughly 13% of them singletons. From germline, CDR1 is PRHDT and CDR2 FYEKMQ (reference sequence). This CDR3 is built from 15 residues. V gave up 1 base and J gave up 4 bases; unmatched junction bases: 7. The rearrangement joins TRBV13 to TRBJ2-7; 7 nucleotides align to TRBD1. This TCR came from a human donor who was either an allogeneic HSCT recipient or a stem cell or donor lymphocyte infusion donor (not recorded which). It is not recorded whose cells these are; they may come from a transplant donor. Sequences were obtained from blood, either unsorted or a sorted T cell fraction (not recorded which). This chain's CDR3 is CASSLVGQALYEQYF. Written as DNA, the CDR3 is TGTGCCAGCAGCTTAGTAGGACAGGCCCTTTACGAGCAGTACTTC.